Shown below are 26 T cell receptor beta chains from a single sample sequenced in a study of blood T cell repertoires in COVID-19 (dated by TCRdb to about 2020). Libraries were constructed by the immunoSEQ multiplex PCR assay. In its TCRdb copy, this immuneACCESS table keeps in-frame sequences only and misses some clones. Where compared with another copy, unresolved V genes explain less than half of these, and the others have no known cause. For this sample the table gives roughly 170,000 clones, of which about nine tenths were detected only once. Clones ranked in the top ten supply around 21% of the sample. Sequenced sample: peripheral blood. Receptor source: a man aged 70 or older with active or convalescent COVID-19.

This chain connects TRBV28 to TRBJ2-3; 13 bases match TRBD2. Germline CDR1 MDHEN, CDR2 SYDVKM. This CDR3 contains 17 residues. V shed 4 bases, J shed 4 bases, and the junction held 8 bases outside the gene matches. CDR3 coding DNA: TGTGCCAGCAGTTCACGGACTAGCGGGAGTGGCGCAGATACGCAGTATTTT. Translating it yields CASSSRTSGSGADTQYF.

This chain connects TRBV7-9 to TRBJ2-7, with 8 bases that match TRBD1. The J segment lost 5 bases and the V segment lost 5 bases, leaving 8 bases of the junction unmatched. Germline loops: CDR1 SEHNR, CDR2 FQNEAQ (reference sequence). The CDR3 runs 14 residues. The CDR3 is CASSTWTGRNEQYF. The CDR3 nucleotides are TGTGCCAGCAGCACCTGGACAGGGCGGAACGAGCAGTACTTC.

The J gene is TRBJ1-1, the V gene TRBV10-1; D possibly corresponds to TRBD1 (5 bases). Trimming stripped 8 bases from V and 2 bases from J, with 18 bases between. Germline V gene lookup returns CDR1 WNHNN and CDR2 SYGVQD (reference sequence). This CDR3 comprises 15 residues. CDR3 coding DNA: TGCGCCAGCCACATAAAAGACAGCCCCAACACTGAAGCTTTCTTT. It is translated as CASHIKDSPNTEAFF.

V gene TRBV19 combines with J gene TRBJ1-2, with D possibly matching TRBD1 (5 bases). The CDR3 loop spans 15 amino acids. Per the germline V gene, CDR1 is LNHDA and CDR2 is SQIVND (reference sequence). V dropped 5 bases and J dropped 2 bases, with 15 bases sitting between them. CDR3 coding DNA: TGTGCCAGTAGTCCTAGGACAAGTTCCAACTATGGCTACACCTTC. As protein: CASSPRTSSNYGYTF.

This rearrangement joins TRBV4-3 to TRBJ1-1; the D is unclear. Germline lookup yields CDR1 LGHNA and CDR2 YSLEER. CDR3 length equals 16 residues. The V and J ends lost 1 base and 0 bases respectively, with 12 bases between them. In DNA form, the CDR3 reads TGCGCCAGCAGCCAAGTCGTAGCCAGCATGAACACTGAAGCTTTCTTT. The encoded protein is CASSQVVASMNTEAFF.

The count of this clone is one. The CDR3 DNA reads TGTGCCAGCGGCCAGGTTTATGGCTACACCTTC. Encoded protein: CASGQVYGYTF. V is TRBV28 and J is TRBJ1-2; no definite D call. CDR3 length: 11 amino acids. V gave up 8 bases and J gave up 5 bases, with 9 bases separating them. Germline lookup yields CDR1 MDHEN and CDR2 SYDVKM.

This clone was observed a handful of times. Other nucleotide sequences in the sample specify the same CDR3. The V call is TRBV28, the J call TRBJ2-7; D might be TRBD2 (6 bases). CDR1 and CDR2 from the germline V gene are MDHEN and SYDVKM. This CDR3 region has 12 residues. V shed 6 bases and J shed 4 bases, with 10 bases lying between them. The CDR3 sequence is CASSPRGYEQYF. The CDR3 DNA sequence: TGTGCCAGCAGCCCTCGGGGGTACGAGCAGTACTTC.

The rearrangement uses TRBV18 and TRBJ1-6, with TRBD1 identical over 9 bases. Germline assignment: CDR1 KGHSH and CDR2 LQKENI. The CDR3 is 18 amino acids. The V segment lost 3 bases and the J segment 10 bases; nucleotides outside the gene matches: 16. This chain's CDR3 is CASSPSTGTGRWGSPLHF. In DNA form, the CDR3 reads TGTGCCAGCTCACCTTCGACCGGGACAGGGCGTTGGGGGTCACCCCTCCACTTT.

The V gene is TRBV14, the J gene TRBJ1-4; 9 bases agree with TRBD1. The ends lost 3 bases at V and 8 bases at J; junction bases unmatched: 7. This CDR3 is built from 15 residues. Germline V gene sequence: CDR1 SGHDN, CDR2 FVKESK. The CDR3 DNA sequence: TGTGCCAGCAGCCAGACAGGGGGTCTAGGCGAAAAACTGTTTTTT. Protein sequence: CASSQTGGLGEKLFF.

The chain employs TRBV6-6 and TRBJ2-1, with D uncertain. V was cut by 11 bases and J by 9 bases, with 23 bases left in between. Per the germline V gene, CDR1 is MNHNY and CDR2 is SVGAGI (reference sequence). The CDR3 loop spans 14 amino acids. CDR3 nucleotide sequence: TGTGCCGCCCGGCGCGAGGCCGGTGATGGTGAGCAGTTCTTC. Its translation: CAARREAGDGEQFF.

This chain connects TRBV15 to TRBJ1-6; no clear D. Trimming left V 1 base short and J 0 bases short, with 7 bases between. Germline lookup yields CDR1 LNHNV and CDR2 YYDKDF (reference sequence). The CDR3 sequence is 16 residues long. This CDR3 is CATSRGYSSYNSPLHF. The CDR3 DNA follows: TGTGCCACCAGCAGAGGCTATAGCTCCTATAATTCACCCCTCCACTTT. The full variable domain, completed using reference TRBV15 and TRBJ1-6, is DAMVIQNPRYQVTQFGKPVTLSCSQTLNHNVMYWYQQKSSQAPKLLFHYYDKDFNNEADTPDNFQSRRPNTSFCFLDIRSPGLGDTAMYLCATSRGYSSYNSPLHFGNGTRLTVT.

The chain employs TRBV6-1 and TRBJ2-5, with D possibly being TRBD2 (6 bases). CDR3 length equals 14 residues. CDR1 is MNHNS and CDR2 is SASEGT in the germline V gene. V was trimmed by 3 bases and J by 0 bases, leaving 8 bases between them. CDR3 coding DNA: TGTGCCAGCAGTGACGGAGGGAACCAAGAGACCCAGTACTTC. Its translation: CASSDGGNQETQYF.

This rearrangement joins TRBV6-4 to TRBJ2-2; D unresolved. The CDR3 runs 14 residues. Trimming took off 0 bases at V and 1 base at J, with 3 bases between the two ends. Germline assignment: CDR1 MRHNA and CDR2 SNTAGT. CDR3 loop: CASSDSLNTGELFF. The DNA of the CDR3 is TGTGCCAGCAGTGACTCCTTGAACACCGGGGAGCTGTTTTTT.

The chain employs TRBV28 and TRBJ1-2; TRBD1 aligns across 8 bases. V gave up 5 bases and J gave up 6 bases; unmatched junction bases: 8. The CDR3 is 14 amino acids. Germline values: CDR1 MDHEN, CDR2 SYDVKM. Here the CDR3 DNA reads TGTGCCAGCAGTACGGCGGACAGGGTTCATGGCTACACCTTC. The encoded protein is CASSTADRVHGYTF.

The chain employs TRBV7-2 and TRBJ1-2; possible D gene TRBD1, 5 bases. Germline CDR1 SGHTA, CDR2 FQGNSA. The CDR3 consists of 14 residues. Trimming stripped 7 bases from V and 0 bases from J, with 12 bases between. CDR3 sequence reads: CASTPGGTNYGYTF. CDR3 nucleotide sequence: TGTGCCAGCACCCCCGGGGGTACTAACTATGGCTACACCTTC.

The V call is TRBV3-1 (or the pseudogene TRBV3-2), the J call TRBJ2-4; maybe TRBD1 (5 bases). V was cut by 2 bases and J by 0 bases, with 11 bases left in between. The germline CDR1 and CDR2 sequences are LGHDT and YNNKEL (reference sequence). The CDR3 has 16 residues. CDR3 sequence reads: CASSQSDSIAKNIQYF. CDR3 in DNA: TGTGCCAGCAGCCAAAGTGACAGCATAGCCAAAAACATTCAGTACTTC.

The chain is built from TRBV2 and TRBJ2-2; 8 bases fit TRBD1. Trimming removed 7 bases from V and 1 base from J; junction bases left unmatched: 5. The CDR3 covers 15 residues. CDR1 and CDR2 from the germline V gene are SNHLY and FYNNEI. The DNA for the CDR3 is TGTGCCAGCAACGGAGGACAGGGGAACACCGGGGAGCTGTTTTTT. Protein: CASNGGQGNTGELFF.

In DNA, the CDR3 is TGTGCCAGTAGGACGGAGCACCGGGGAAGTGGCTACACCTTC. Translating gives CASRTEHRGSGYTF. J is TRBJ1-2 and V is TRBV19; no reliable D call. This CDR3 region has 14 residues. Germline lookup yields CDR1 LNHDA and CDR2 SQIVND (reference sequence). Trimming removed 6 bases from V and 7 bases from J, with 18 bases in between.

Note on this clone: Germline is not matched at one junction end, which may reflect a read error. The chain has TRBV7-7 and TRBJ2-1, with 8 bases that match TRBD2. The CDR3 contains 16 residues. Per the germline V gene, CDR1 is SSHAT and CDR2 is FNYEAQ (reference sequence). The CDR3 DNA reads as TGTGCTAGCAGCTTAGGGGCGGGAGGTCTGTACAATGAGCAGTTCTTC. Its translation: CASSLGAGGLYNEQFF.

The chain recombines TRBV29-1 with TRBJ1-2, with D uncertain. Per the germline V gene, CDR1 is SQVTM and CDR2 is ANQGSEA. V lost 7 bases and J lost 0, with 24 bases in between. The CDR3 consists of 17 residues. CDR3 sequence reads: CSALRVAAGTANYGYTF. The CDR3 coding sequence is TGCAGCGCCCTGAGAGTAGCTGCGGGCACAGCTAACTATGGCTACACCTTC. Full variable domain (remainder filled in from reference TRBV29-1 and TRBJ1-2): SAVISQKPSRDICQRGTSLTIQCQVDSQVTMMFWYRQQPGQSLTLIATANQGSEATYESGFVIDKFPISRPNLTFSTLTVSNMSPEDSSIYLCSALRVAAGTANYGYTFGSGTRLTVV.

The chain joins TRBV27 to TRBJ1-4; D perhaps matches TRBD1 (6 bases). CDR1 is MNHEY, CDR2 SMNVEV, per germline (reference sequence). Trimming stripped 5 bases from V and 8 bases from J, with 15 bases between. CDR3 size: 14 residues. CDR3 DNA: TGTGCCAGCAGTCTACAGGGAATGAGGGAAAAACTGTTTTTT. Translated, it gives CASSLQGMREKLFF.

The chain links TRBV5-8 to TRBJ1-1; 8 bases fit TRBD1. Looked up from germline, CDR1 is SGHTS and CDR2 is YDEGEE. After removal of 9 bases from V and 2 bases from J, the junction contained 15 bases not matched to a gene. This CDR3 spans 16 amino acids. CDR3 in DNA: TGTGCCACCTCAGCTTGGACAGGGCGGGTAAACACTGAAGCTTTCTTT. Translating gives CATSAWTGRVNTEAFF.

This chain connects TRBV4-3 to TRBJ2-3; 9 bases fit TRBD2. Unmatched junction bases numbered 9, after V lost 2 bases and J lost 0 bases. The germline CDR1 and CDR2 sequences are LGHNA and YSLEER. The CDR3 runs to 18 residues. For the CDR3, the DNA is TGCGCCAGCAGCCAAAAGACTAGCGGAGACGCTAGCACAGATACGCAGTATTTT. This encodes CASSQKTSGDASTDTQYF.

CDR3 nucleotide sequence: TGTGCCAGCTCACCAGACACAGGGGCGACTCATGGCTACACCTTC. Its protein product is CASSPDTGATHGYTF. The V gene is TRBV18, the J gene TRBJ1-2; 7 bases line up with TRBD1. The CDR3 spans 15 residues. The ends lost 2 bases at V and 6 bases at J; junction bases unmatched: 9. Germline CDR1 reads KGHSH; CDR2 reads LQKENI.

V and J are TRBV6-2 or TRBV6-3 and TRBJ2-3; 10 positions match TRBD2. V was clipped by 2 bases and J by 2 bases; unmatched bases: 7. Germline V gives CDR1 MNHEY, CDR2 SVGEGT. This CDR3 has 17 residues. The CDR3 reads CASSYRERGGVTDTQYF. The CDR3 region has the DNA TGTGCCAGCAGTTACAGGGAGCGGGGGGGCGTCACAGATACGCAGTATTTT.

The V gene is TRBV7-9, the J gene TRBJ1-4, with D possibly being TRBD1 (5 bases). Looked up from germline, CDR1 is SEHNR and CDR2 is FQNEAQ (reference sequence). The V end was cut by 5 bases, the J end by 8 bases, with 18 bases between. The CDR3 contains 15 residues. The CDR3 protein is CASSQTGVVGEKLFF. The CDR3 coding sequence is TGTGCCAGCAGCCAAACGGGGGTGGTCGGGGAAAAACTGTTTTTT.